These 22 T cell receptor beta chains were sequenced from one sample in a study of cytomegalovirus exposure and HLA in healthy donors. Data came from immunoSEQ multiplex PCR; TCRdb stores just in-frame clones and leaves some out. This sample has some 230,000 clones; around nine tenths occur once, and the top ten carry 1.1%. Specimen: PBMCs. These receptors were collected from a woman between 18 and 30 years old in good health and CMV-seronegative.

The chain couples TRBV13 to TRBJ1-2, with 10 bases identical to TRBD1. J was trimmed by 0 bases and V by 5 bases; bases with no gene match: 9. The CDR3 has 17 amino acids. The germline gives CDR1 PRHDT, CDR2 FYEKMQ (reference sequence). The CDR3 nucleotides read TGTGCCAGCAGCCTTGGACAGGGGGTTGCCACTAACTATGGCTACACCTTC. Its translation: CASSLGQGVATNYGYTF.

This clone was observed once. CDR3 DNA sequence: TGTGCCATCAGTGGCCAGTTAGCGGGAGGTAACAATGAGCAGTTCTTC. It yields the protein CAISGQLAGGNNEQFF. V is TRBV10-3 and J is TRBJ2-1; 10 nucleotides align to TRBD2. The CDR3 totals 16 residues. The germline CDR1 and CDR2 sequences are ENHRY and SYGVKD. The junction had 8 bases not matched to a gene; V was cut back by 4 bases and J by 5 bases.

This clone was observed once. The chain links TRBV30 to TRBJ2-1; 14 bases match TRBD2. Germline V CDR1 and CDR2: GTSNPN, SVGIG (reference sequence). After removal of 3 bases from V and 1 base from J, the junction contained 5 bases not matched to a gene. The CDR3 has 17 amino acids. DNA of the CDR3: TGTGCCTGGAGGGGACTAGCGGGAGTTGGTTCCTACAATGAGCAGTTCTTC. Encoded protein: CAWRGLAGVGSYNEQFF.

This chain links TRBV27 with TRBJ2-1; possibly TRBD2 for D (6 bases). The V gene's germline CDR1 is MNHEY and CDR2 SMNVEV (reference sequence). The length of the CDR3 is 12 residues. Between the trimmed V and J ends, which lost 9 bases and 5 bases, there was a span of 11 bases. The CDR3 is CASSGAHNEQFF. CDR3 coding DNA: TGTGCCAGTTCGGGAGCCCACAATGAGCAGTTCTTC.

The V gene is TRBV5-5, the J gene TRBJ1-3; D ambiguous. The CDR3 sequence is 15 residues long. V lost 0 bases and J lost 1, with 8 bases in between. The germline V gene has CDR1 SGHKS and CDR2 YYEKEE (reference sequence). CDR3 residues: CASSLGGRSGNTIYF. The DNA of the CDR3 is TGTGCCAGCAGCTTGGGAGGGAGATCTGGAAACACCATATATTTT.

This clone has a single count. The V call is TRBV6-5, the J call TRBJ1-1, with D possibly being TRBD1 (6 bases). The CDR3 loop spans 14 amino acids. CDR1 and CDR2 (germline): MNHEY, SVGAGI. V was cut by 8 bases and J by 5 bases, with 18 bases left in between. CDR3 residues: CASSLGQMATEAFF. CDR3 coding DNA: TGTGCCAGCTCTTTGGGACAAATGGCAACTGAAGCTTTCTTT.

This sequence joins TRBV5-1 and TRBJ2-2, with 12 bases matching TRBD2. This CDR3 has 18 amino acids. With V trimmed by 6 bases and J by 8 bases, 17 bases remained unmatched. Looked up from germline, CDR1 is SGHRS and CDR2 is YFSETQ. CDR3 coding DNA: TGCGCCAGCAACGGGGCTAAAGGACTAGCGGGACTCAGGGGGGAGCTGTTTTTT. Residues: CASNGAKGLAGLRGELFF.

In the case of this clone: This CDR3 is also generated by other DNA sequences in the sample. V gene TRBV9 combines with J gene TRBJ2-7; 11 bases are a match to TRBD2. Germline-derived CDR1 and CDR2 are SGDLS and YYNGEE. The length of the CDR3 is 14 residues. After removal of 3 bases from V and 3 bases from J, the junction contained 2 bases not matched to a gene. CDR3 DNA: TGTGCCAGCAGCGCTGGACTAGCGGGCTACGAGCAGTACTTC. As protein: CASSAGLAGYEQYF.

The chain employs TRBV11-2 and TRBJ2-3, with D tentatively TRBD1 (6 bases). The CDR3 has 15 amino acids. Germline V gene sequence: CDR1 SGHAT, CDR2 FQNNGV. V dropped 6 bases and J dropped 2 bases, with 15 bases sitting between them. CDR3 nucleotides: TGTGCCAGCAGTCGTACGGGACACTACACAGATACGCAGTATTTT. This gives the protein CASSRTGHYTDTQYF.

In this sample, this clone turned up once. The chain joins TRBV19 to TRBJ1-1; 11 nucleotides match TRBD1. Germline values: CDR1 LNHDA, CDR2 SQIVND (reference sequence). The V segment lost 8 bases and the J segment 10 bases; nucleotides outside the gene matches: 6. This CDR3 region has 12 residues. The CDR3 DNA is TGTGCCAGTTTGGACAGGGGGCGTACAGCTTTCTTT. Its translation: CASLDRGRTAFF.

The chain couples TRBV29-1 to TRBJ2-7; D ambiguous. CDR1 and CDR2 from the germline V gene are SQVTM and ANQGSEA. Deletions cut 6 bases from V and 2 bases from J, with 8 bases between. The CDR3 is 11 residues long. CDR3 residues: CSVSPPYEQYF. DNA for the CDR3: TGCAGCGTGAGCCCCCCCTACGAGCAGTACTTC.

The table lists this clone with a count of one. The chain uses TRBV19 and TRBJ2-7; 13 bases are a match to TRBD2. The CDR3 is 13 residues long. V dropped 8 bases and J dropped 6; count of bases not matched to a gene: 4. The V gene's germline CDR1 is LNHDA and CDR2 SQIVND (reference sequence). The CDR3 sequence is CASGLAGAGEQYF. The CDR3 coding sequence is TGTGCCAGTGGACTAGCGGGAGCAGGCGAGCAGTACTTC.

The chain combines TRBV5-1 with TRBJ2-7; the D gene is possibly TRBD2 (6 bases). The CDR3 length is 15 residues. CDR1 is SGHRS, CDR2 YFSETQ, per germline. V was pared by 0 bases and J by 0 bases, with 10 bases between. The CDR3 loop reads CASSLVGGSSYEQYF. The CDR3 coding sequence is TGCGCCAGCAGCTTGGTCGGGGGAAGCTCCTACGAGCAGTACTTC.

J is TRBJ2-1 and V is TRBV6-4, with TRBD1 as a possible D gene (5 bases). V was trimmed by 3 bases and J by 3 bases, leaving 12 bases between them. Germline loops: CDR1 MRHNA, CDR2 SNTAGT. The CDR3 consists of 15 residues. The CDR3 coding sequence is TGTGCCAGCAGTGAATGGGGCCGGTTCTACAATGAGCAGTTCTTC. Translated: CASSEWGRFYNEQFF.

The chain is built from TRBV7-8 and TRBJ2-7, with D perhaps matching TRBD2 (6 bases). Germline CDR1 reads SGHVS; CDR2 reads FQNEAQ. V was pared by 5 bases and J by 0 bases, with 20 bases between. The length of the CDR3 is 17 residues. The CDR3: CASSLLGTGESSYEQYF. The CDR3 bases are TGTGCCAGCAGCCTGTTAGGTACGGGGGAGAGCTCCTACGAGCAGTACTTC. Full variable domain (missing parts from reference TRBV7-8 and TRBJ2-7): GAGVSQSPRYKVAKRGQDVALRCDPISGHVSLFWYQQALGQGPEFLTYFQNEAQLDKSGLPSDRFFAERPEGSVSTLKIQRTQQEDSAVYLCASSLLGTGESSYEQYFGPGTRLTVT.

V usage is TRBV6-1 and J usage is TRBJ2-3; TRBD2 agrees at 13 bases. The J segment lost 8 bases and the V segment lost 4 bases, leaving 6 bases of the junction unmatched. The CDR3 is made up of 15 amino acids. Germline V gives CDR1 MNHNS, CDR2 SASEGT. The CDR3, as DNA: TGTGCCAGCAGTGGACTAGCGGGAGGCCGGGGTACGCAGTATTTT. It codes for CASSGLAGGRGTQYF.

The CDR3 reads CASTYGTGDVGPQHF. In DNA, the CDR3 is TGTGCCAGTACTTACGGGACAGGGGACGTAGGGCCCCAGCATTTT. The chain is built from TRBV19 and TRBJ1-5, with 10 bases aligning to TRBD1. Losses at the gene ends were 7 bases for V and 9 bases for J; bases not matched to a gene: 12. The CDR3 spans 15 residues. Germline V CDR1 and CDR2: LNHDA, SQIVND (reference sequence).

The chain links TRBV6-5 to TRBJ2-2; possibly TRBD1 for D (5 bases). From germline, CDR1 is MNHEY and CDR2 SVGAGI. CDR3 length: 16 residues. With 2 bases removed from V and 3 bases from J, the gap between germline ends came to 13 bases. CDR3 sequence: CASSYTGHTYTGELFF. Written as DNA, the CDR3 is TGTGCCAGCAGTTACACTGGACACACATACACCGGGGAGCTGTTTTTT.

The chain links TRBV2 to TRBJ1-3, with D possibly being TRBD1 (6 bases). The CDR3 is 14 residues long. The V gene's germline CDR1 is SNHLY and CDR2 FYNNEI. The V end was cut by 7 bases, the J end by 2 bases, with 12 bases between. CDR3 residues: CASIRDIAGNTIYF. The CDR3, as DNA: TGTGCCAGCATTAGGGACATCGCTGGAAACACCATATATTTT.

V usage is TRBV27 and J usage is TRBJ2-7; no reliable D call. This CDR3 is built from 14 residues. The ends were cut back, 1 base at V and 6 bases at J, with 13 bases in the middle. Per the germline V gene, CDR1 is MNHEY and CDR2 is SMNVEV (reference sequence). The CDR3 nucleotides are TGTGCCAGCAGTTTATTTGCGGCGGTGGGCGAGCAGTACTTC. Translated: CASSLFAAVGEQYF.

The chain recombines TRBV5-1 with TRBJ2-5; perhaps TRBD1 as D (5 bases). Germline V lookup: CDR1 SGHRS, CDR2 YFSETQ. V was trimmed by 0 bases and J by 1 base, leaving 7 bases between them. This CDR3 has 14 amino acids. In DNA form, the CDR3 reads TGCGCCAGCAGCTTGGTACAGGCCCAAGAGACCCAGTACTTC. This gives the protein CASSLVQAQETQYF.

This clone came up a few times. J is TRBJ1-6 and V is TRBV10-3, with 7 bases lining up with TRBD1. Germline V gene lookup returns CDR1 ENHRY and CDR2 SYGVKD. Losses at the gene ends were 7 bases for V and 10 bases for J; bases not matched to a gene: 10. The CDR3 has 14 amino acids. The CDR3 DNA reads as TGTGCCATCACCGTCGACAGGGCGAGGTCACCCCTCCACTTT. It yields the protein CAITVDRARSPLHF.